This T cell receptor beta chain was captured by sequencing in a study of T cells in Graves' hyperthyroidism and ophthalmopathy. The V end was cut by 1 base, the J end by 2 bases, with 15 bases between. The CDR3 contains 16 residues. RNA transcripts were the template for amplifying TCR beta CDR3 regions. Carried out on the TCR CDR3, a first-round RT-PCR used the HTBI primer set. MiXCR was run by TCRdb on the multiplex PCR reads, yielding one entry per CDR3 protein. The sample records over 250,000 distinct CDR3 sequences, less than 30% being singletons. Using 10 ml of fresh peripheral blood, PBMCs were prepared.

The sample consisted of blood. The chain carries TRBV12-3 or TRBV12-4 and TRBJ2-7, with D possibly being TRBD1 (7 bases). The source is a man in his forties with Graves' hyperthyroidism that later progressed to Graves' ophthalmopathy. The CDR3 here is CASSLDRGRGTYEQYF. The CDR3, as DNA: TGTGCCAGCAGTTTAGACAGGGGACGGGGGACCTACGAGCAGTACTTC.